These 29 T cell receptor beta chains were all obtained from the same sample, sequenced in a study of cytomegalovirus exposure and HLA in healthy donors. The table came from immunoSEQ multiplex PCR; TCRdb's copy has only in-frame clones and leaves some out. Here the sample spans over 150,000 clones, roughly 82% being singletons. The source material was PBMCs. The source of these receptors is a woman aged 25-40 years in good health and CMV-seropositive.

This clone was counted between two and nine times. This sequence joins TRBV7-3 and TRBJ2-1, with a weak D call TRBD2 (5 bases). V lost 3 bases and J lost 6, with 12 bases in between. Germline loops: CDR1 SGHTA, CDR2 FQGTGA. The CDR3 is 14 amino acids. CDR3 residues: CASSFMASGNEQFF. The DNA for the CDR3 is TGTGCCAGCAGCTTCATGGCCAGCGGCAATGAGCAGTTCTTC. The full variable domain, its missing parts supplied by reference TRBV7-3 and TRBJ2-1, is GAGVSQTPSNKVTEKGKYVELRCDPISGHTALYWYRQSLGQGPEFLIYFQGTGAADDSGLPNDRFFAVRPEGSVSTLKIQRTERGDSAVYLCASSFMASGNEQFFGPGTRLTVL.

The gene calls are TRBV7-3 and TRBJ2-1; possibly TRBD2 for D (5 bases). V gave up 5 bases and J gave up 0 bases, with 11 bases separating them. This CDR3 comprises 15 residues. Germline-derived CDR1 and CDR2 are SGHTA and FQGTGA. CDR3 sequence: CASSPGRVSYNEQFF. CDR3 nucleotides: TGTGCCAGCAGCCCTGGGCGGGTCTCCTACAATGAGCAGTTCTTC.

The genes are TRBV6-5 and TRBJ2-7; possible D gene TRBD1, 5 bases. Germline-derived CDR1 and CDR2 are MNHEY and SVGAGI. V lost 6 bases and J 3 bases, leaving 15 bases between the germline ends. CDR3 length: 14 residues. DNA for the CDR3: TGTGCCAGCAGCTCCGTTCAGGGATTCTACGAGCAGTACTTC. This codes for CASSSVQGFYEQYF.

This clone occurred once. This CDR3 reads CASSLDIRAGANVLTF. CDR3 nucleotides: TGCGCCAGCAGCTTGGATATCAGGGCTGGGGCCAACGTCCTGACTTTC. This sequence joins TRBV5-1 and TRBJ2-6; tentative D call: TRBD1 (5 bases). Trimming removed 0 bases from V and 2 bases from J, with 9 bases in between. CDR1 is SGHRS, CDR2 YFSETQ, per germline. There are 16 residues in the CDR3.

The chain links TRBV6-6 to TRBJ2-2; 8 bases line up with TRBD2. J was trimmed by 3 bases and V by 7 bases; bases with no gene match: 7. CDR3 size: 15 residues. The germline V gene has CDR1 MNHNY and CDR2 SVGAGI (reference sequence). The CDR3: CASTRRREDTGELFF. The CDR3 DNA is TGTGCCAGCACCCGTAGGCGGGAGGACACCGGGGAGCTGTTTTTT.

The chain joins TRBV7-9 to TRBJ1-2, with D perhaps TRBD1 (5 bases). Per the germline V gene, CDR1 is SEHNR and CDR2 is FQNEAQ (reference sequence). The V end was cut by 1 base, the J end by 4 bases, with 10 bases between. The CDR3 is 14 residues long. CDR3 sequence reads: CASSLGRGSYGYTF. The CDR3 DNA reads TGTGCCAGCAGCTTAGGAAGGGGATCCTATGGCTACACCTTC. The variable domain in full, completed from reference TRBV7-9 and TRBJ1-2, reads DTGVSQNPRHKITKRGQNVTFRCDPISEHNRLYWYRQTLGQGPEFLTYFQNEAQLEKSRLLSDRFSAERPKGSFSTLEIQRTEQGDSAMYLCASSLGRGSYGYTFGSGTRLTVV.

This rearrangement joins TRBV2 to TRBJ2-1; TRBD2 matches at 8 bases. From germline, CDR1 is SNHLY and CDR2 FYNNEI. The CDR3 runs 13 residues. V gave up 7 bases and J gave up 7 bases; unmatched junction bases: 6. This CDR3 is CASKPTSGNEQFF. The CDR3 coding sequence is TGTGCCAGCAAGCCAACTAGCGGTAATGAGCAGTTCTTC.

This clone showed up just once. V is TRBV5-1 and J is TRBJ1-3; D is ambiguous. Germline CDR1 and CDR2: SGHRS and YFSETQ. Trimming pared 0 bases from V and 4 bases from J, leaving 5 bases between. CDR3 size: 13 residues. The CDR3 is CASSLGAGNTIYF. CDR3 nucleotide sequence: TGCGCCAGCAGCTTGGGAGCGGGAAACACCATATATTTT. Variable domain in full (rest from reference TRBV5-1 and TRBJ1-3): KAGVTQTPRYLIKTRGQQVTLSCSPISGHRSVSWYQQTPGQGLQFLFEYFSETQRNKGNFPGRFSGRQFSNSRSEMNVSTLELGDSALYLCASSLGAGNTIYFGEGSWLTVV.

The chain links TRBV2 to TRBJ2-1; D remains unclear. Per germline, CDR1 SNHLY and CDR2 FYNNEI. Trimming left V 4 bases short and J 6 bases short, with 7 bases between. There are 12 residues in the CDR3. For the CDR3, the DNA is TGTGCCAGCAGTGGTAACAGCAATGAGCAGTTCTTC. Amino acids: CASSGNSNEQFF.

The V call is TRBV30, the J call TRBJ1-2; a weak D match, TRBD1 (5 bases). With 5 bases removed from V and 3 bases from J, the gap between germline ends came to 16 bases. This CDR3 has 14 residues. CDR1 is GTSNPN, CDR2 SVGIG, per germline (reference sequence). The CDR3 region has the DNA TGTGCCTGGGGCAGGGTACTACCTTACTATGGCTACACCTTC. It encodes CAWGRVLPYYGYTF.

The chain couples TRBV5-1 to TRBJ2-3; perhaps TRBD1 as D (6 bases). V was trimmed by 0 bases and J by 2 bases, leaving 10 bases between them. In germline, CDR1 is SGHRS, CDR2 YFSETQ. This CDR3 comprises 15 residues. This CDR3 is CASSLAGQYTDTQYF. CDR3 DNA: TGCGCCAGCAGCTTGGCCGGACAGTACACAGATACGCAGTATTTT.

The gene calls are TRBV6-6 and TRBJ1-2; unclear D gene. V was trimmed by 6 bases and J by 4 bases, leaving 12 bases between them. In germline, CDR1 is MNHNY, CDR2 SVGAGI (reference sequence). The CDR3 covers 13 residues. Here the CDR3 DNA reads TGTGCCAGCAGCTCCCAGTCTGTCTATGGCTACACCTTC. Its translation: CASSSQSVYGYTF.

V and J are TRBV5-1 and TRBJ2-7; D gene unclear. Germline V lookup: CDR1 SGHRS, CDR2 YFSETQ. This CDR3 region has 17 residues. The ends were cut back, 4 bases at V and 0 bases at J, with 20 bases in the middle. The CDR3 reads CASSPLPPAQSSYEQYF. The CDR3 DNA reads TGCGCCAGCAGCCCCCTTCCACCGGCACAGAGCTCCTACGAGCAGTACTTC.

The chain combines TRBV28 with TRBJ1-5; D unclear. CDR1 and CDR2 (germline): MDHEN, SYDVKM. Trimming removed 6 bases from V and 0 bases from J, with 9 bases in between. The length of the CDR3 is 14 residues. CDR3 amino acids: CASRGAFSNQPQHF. In nucleotides, the CDR3 is TGTGCCAGCAGGGGAGCTTTTAGCAATCAGCCCCAGCATTTT.

The rearrangement uses TRBV14 and TRBJ1-1, with D uncertain. CDR1 is SGHDN and CDR2 is FVKESK in the germline V gene. V was trimmed by 4 bases and J by 1 base, leaving 13 bases between them. The CDR3 contains 15 residues. CDR3: CASSPSGLENTEAFF. The CDR3 DNA follows: TGTGCCAGCAGCCCTTCGGGGTTGGAGAACACTGAAGCTTTCTTT.

The chain couples TRBV7-9 to TRBJ1-2; D remains unclear. The germline V and J ends were trimmed by 1 base and 8 bases, with 11 bases remaining between them. The CDR3 totals 13 residues. Germline CDR1 SEHNR, CDR2 FQNEAQ (reference sequence). The CDR3, as DNA: TGTGCCAGCAGCTTAGGTCCAGGCCAGGGCTACACCTTC. Encoded protein: CASSLGPGQGYTF.

J is TRBJ1-2 and V is TRBV30, with 8 bases matching TRBD1. The CDR3 consists of 12 residues. The V segment lost 0 bases and the J segment 8 bases; nucleotides outside the gene matches: 2. Germline CDR1 reads GTSNPN; CDR2 reads SVGIG (reference sequence). The CDR3 here is CAWSVQGVGYTF. In nucleotides, the CDR3 is TGTGCCTGGAGTGTACAGGGGGTAGGCTACACCTTC.

V and J are TRBV6-5 and TRBJ1-1, with 7 bases aligning to TRBD1. CDR3 length: 14 residues. Germline trimming cut 7 bases from V and 4 bases from J; bases unmatched to any gene: 9. Germline CDR1 and CDR2: MNHEY and SVGAGI. The DNA for the CDR3 is TGTGCCAGCAATCCAGGGGGGCTGGGCACTGAAGCTTTCTTT. Protein: CASNPGGLGTEAFF.

The V gene is TRBV19, the J gene TRBJ2-2; 9 nucleotides agree with TRBD1. CDR1 and CDR2 (germline): LNHDA, SQIVND (reference sequence). The CDR3 runs to 14 residues. V lost 10 bases to trimming and J lost 3 bases; unmatched junction nucleotides: 6. The CDR3 nucleotides read TGTGCCACGAATCGGGACAGGGACACCGGGGAGCTGTTTTTT. Protein product: CATNRDRDTGELFF. Together with reference TRBV19 and TRBJ2-2, the CDR3 gives the full variable domain: DGGITQSPKYLFRKEGQNVTLSCEQNLNHDAMYWYRQDPGQGLRLIYYSQIVNDFQKGDIAEGYSVSREKKESFPLTVTSAQKNPTAFYLCATNRDRDTGELFFGEGSRLTVL.

V and J are TRBV27 and TRBJ2-7; 7 bases are a match to TRBD2. V lost 5 bases, J lost 3 bases, and 7 bases stayed unmatched. The CDR3 loop spans 14 amino acids. In germline, CDR1 is MNHEY, CDR2 SMNVEV (reference sequence). CDR3 loop: CASSLQAGNYEQYF. The CDR3 DNA reads as TGTGCCAGCAGTCTCCAAGCGGGAAACTACGAGCAGTACTTC.

V usage is TRBV2 and J usage is TRBJ1-2; D is undetermined. The CDR3 is made up of 13 amino acids. Germline V CDR1 and CDR2: SNHLY, FYNNEI. The germline V and J ends were trimmed by 4 bases and 2 bases, with 8 bases remaining between them. CDR3 DNA sequence: TGTGCCAGCAGTGCTGGGCAGAACTATGGCTACACCTTC. Its protein is CASSAGQNYGYTF.

The V and J genes are TRBV5-6 and TRBJ1-5; no clear D. The germline gives CDR1 SGHDT, CDR2 YYEEEE. The CDR3 is 15 residues long. V gave up 2 bases and J gave up 3 bases, with 12 bases separating them. The CDR3, as DNA: TGTGCCAGCAGCTTTGGTGGGAGAATCAATCAGCCCCAGCATTTT. Translation: CASSFGGRINQPQHF.

The chain is built from TRBV29-1 and TRBJ2-1; tentative D call: TRBD1 (5 bases). Per germline, CDR1 SQVTM and CDR2 ANQGSEA. V was pared by 4 bases and J by 7 bases, with 11 bases between. The CDR3 sequence is 12 residues long. CDR3 sequence: CSVVQVKNEQFF. The CDR3 coding sequence is TGCAGCGTTGTACAGGTGAAGAATGAGCAGTTCTTC.

The V gene is TRBV29-1, the J gene TRBJ2-1; D is unclear. Trimming took off 6 bases at V and 5 bases at J, with 11 bases between the two ends. Germline assignment: CDR1 SQVTM and CDR2 ANQGSEA. CDR3 length: 12 residues. The CDR3 here is CSVPRLNNEQFF. The CDR3 nucleotides read TGCAGCGTCCCCAGATTAAACAATGAGCAGTTCTTC.

The chain carries TRBV7-8 and TRBJ2-7; maybe TRBD1 (6 bases). This CDR3 region has 15 residues. Germline values: CDR1 SGHVS, CDR2 FQNEAQ. Trimming removed 5 bases at V and 2 bases at J, with 16 bases between. In DNA form, the CDR3 reads TGTGCCAGCAGCCCCCGGCAGGGGCCAACCTACGAGCAGTACTTC. Its translation is CASSPRQGPTYEQYF. The variable domain in full, completed from reference TRBV7-8 and TRBJ2-7, reads GAGVSQSPRYKVAKRGQDVALRCDPISGHVSLFWYQQALGQGPEFLTYFQNEAQLDKSGLPSDRFFAERPEGSVSTLKIQRTQQEDSAVYLCASSPRQGPTYEQYFGPGTRLTVT.

The rearrangement links TRBV6-5 to TRBJ2-1; the D gene is possibly TRBD1 (6 bases). V lost 4 bases and J lost 5, with 18 bases in between. From germline, CDR1 is MNHEY and CDR2 SVGAGI. The CDR3 is made up of 16 amino acids. In DNA form, the CDR3 reads TGTGCCAGCAGTTTGGTCAGGCGAACAGGGCACAATGAGCAGTTCTTC. Its protein is CASSLVRRTGHNEQFF.

This rearrangement joins TRBV7-3 to TRBJ2-7; D remains unclear. V lost 1 base and J lost 0, with 7 bases in between. The CDR3 loop spans 14 amino acids. Germline loops: CDR1 SGHTA, CDR2 FQGTGA. CDR3 residues: CASSLSAHSYEQYF. CDR3 nucleotides: TGTGCCAGCAGCTTAAGCGCCCACTCCTACGAGCAGTACTTC.

This chain joins TRBV29-1 and TRBJ2-5; D not certain. V was cut by 4 bases and J by 1 base, with 7 bases left in between. CDR3 size: 12 residues. Germline V gene sequence: CDR1 SQVTM, CDR2 ANQGSEA. In DNA, the CDR3 is TGCAGCGTTGCCCACAGCCAAGAGACCCAGTACTTC. It specifies CSVAHSQETQYF.

The chain employs TRBV5-6 and TRBJ2-1; 14 bases agree with TRBD2. Trimming at V came to 1 base and at J to 5 bases, leaving 2 bases not matched to a gene. From germline, CDR1 is SGHDT and CDR2 YYEEEE. The CDR3 totals 16 residues. Written as DNA, the CDR3 is TGTGCCAGCAGCTTGCGGACTAGCGGGAGGAACAATGAGCAGTTCTTC. The encoded protein is CASSLRTSGRNNEQFF.